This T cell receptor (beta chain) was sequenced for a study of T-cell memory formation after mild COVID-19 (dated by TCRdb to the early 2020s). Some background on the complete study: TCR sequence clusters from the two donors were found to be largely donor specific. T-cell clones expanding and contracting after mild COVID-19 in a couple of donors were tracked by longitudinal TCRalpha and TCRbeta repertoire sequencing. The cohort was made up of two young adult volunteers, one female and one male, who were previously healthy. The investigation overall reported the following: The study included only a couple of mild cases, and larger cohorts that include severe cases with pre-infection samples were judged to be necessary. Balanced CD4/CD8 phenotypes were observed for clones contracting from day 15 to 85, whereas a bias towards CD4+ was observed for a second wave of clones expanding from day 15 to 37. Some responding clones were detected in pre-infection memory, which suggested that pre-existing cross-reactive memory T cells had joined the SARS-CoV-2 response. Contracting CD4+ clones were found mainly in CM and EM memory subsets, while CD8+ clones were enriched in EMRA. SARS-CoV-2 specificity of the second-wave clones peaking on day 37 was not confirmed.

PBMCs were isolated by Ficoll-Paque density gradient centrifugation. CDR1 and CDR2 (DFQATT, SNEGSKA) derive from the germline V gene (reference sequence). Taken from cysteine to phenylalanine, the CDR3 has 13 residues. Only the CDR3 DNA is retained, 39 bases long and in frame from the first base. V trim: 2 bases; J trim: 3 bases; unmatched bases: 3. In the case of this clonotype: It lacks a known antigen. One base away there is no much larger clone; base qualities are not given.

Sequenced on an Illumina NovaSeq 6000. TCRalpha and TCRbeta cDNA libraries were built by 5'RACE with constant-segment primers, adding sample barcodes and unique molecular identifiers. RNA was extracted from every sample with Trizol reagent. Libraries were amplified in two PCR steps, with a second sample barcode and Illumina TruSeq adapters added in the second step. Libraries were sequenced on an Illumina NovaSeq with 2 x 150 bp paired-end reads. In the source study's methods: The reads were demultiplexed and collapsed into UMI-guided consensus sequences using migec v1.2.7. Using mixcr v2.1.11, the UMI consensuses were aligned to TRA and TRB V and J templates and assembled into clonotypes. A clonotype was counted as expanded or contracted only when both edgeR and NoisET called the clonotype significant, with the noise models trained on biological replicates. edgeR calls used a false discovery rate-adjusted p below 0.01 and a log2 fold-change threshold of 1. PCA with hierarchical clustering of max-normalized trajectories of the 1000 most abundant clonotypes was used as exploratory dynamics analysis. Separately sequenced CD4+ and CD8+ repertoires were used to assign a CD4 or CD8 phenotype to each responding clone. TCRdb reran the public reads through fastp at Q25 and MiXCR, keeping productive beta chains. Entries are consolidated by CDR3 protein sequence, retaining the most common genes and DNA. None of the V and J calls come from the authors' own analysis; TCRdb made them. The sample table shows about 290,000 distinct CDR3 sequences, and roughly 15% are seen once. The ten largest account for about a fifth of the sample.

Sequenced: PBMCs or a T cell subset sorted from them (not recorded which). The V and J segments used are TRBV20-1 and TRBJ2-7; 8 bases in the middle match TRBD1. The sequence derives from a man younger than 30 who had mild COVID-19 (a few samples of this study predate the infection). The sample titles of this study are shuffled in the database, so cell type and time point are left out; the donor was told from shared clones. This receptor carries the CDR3 CSARSTGGYEQYF. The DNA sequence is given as TGCAGTGCTAGAAGTACAGGGGGCTACGAGCAGTACTTC.